This record covers a single T cell receptor beta chain. No antigen is known for it. The data were taken from a study of beta chain features in type 1 diabetes. Study observations and caveats: Compared with healthy donors, patients appeared to share more similar naive, central memory and regulatory TCRB repertoires. PCR might favor shorter templates, equally in patients and controls.

All of the isolated RNA was reverse transcribed, so expressed TCRB transcripts were sequenced. Naive, central memory and regulatory T cell samples yielded around 3.9 million reads on average. The protocol was immunoSEQ multiplex PCR, while the TCRdb copy is restricted to in-frame clones and leaves out a portion. The sample holds around 280,000 clones, about 8% seen once. This TCR was recovered from a young woman in good health. The specimen was central memory CD4+ T cells from blood.

The CDR3 spells CASSERPYEQYF. The CDR3 DNA follows: TGTGCCAGCAGCGAGAGACCGTACGAGCAGTACTTC. This sequence joins TRBV7-8 and TRBJ2-7; D is uncertain. V lost 5 bases, J lost 4 bases, and 9 bases lay in between. Germline V lookup: CDR1 SGHVS, CDR2 FQNEAQ. This CDR3 spans 12 amino acids.